This TCR beta chain was retrieved from a study of T cell responses to AZD1222 COVID-19 vaccine. On the study more broadly: Whether given at about 4 or about 12 weeks, second doses were pooled. Points from the study as a whole: Following two doses of AZD1222, Spike-specific TCR breadth and depth rose. Vaccine-related CD4 TCRs covered spike, predominating at 160-218 and 743-854.

With respect to this clone: Its antigen remains unidentified.

This table comes from immunoSEQ multiplex PCR, and its TCRdb copy is limited to in-frame clones, with some not included. The table shows 95,000 to 150,000 clones, with 85% to 95% occurring only once. This CDR3 region has 13 residues. V was trimmed by 7 bases and J by 2 bases, leaving 11 bases between them. Germline V CDR1 and CDR2: KGHSH, LQKENI. The genes are TRBV18 and TRBJ2-5, with D perhaps given as TRBD1 or TRBD2 (5 bases each). This TCR was recovered from an adult in good health. This sample comprised peripheral blood, obtained on day 0 of AZD1222 vaccination. The DNA for the CDR3 is TGTGCCAGCTACCAGGGAGCGCAAGAGACCCAGTACTTC. It yields the protein CASYQGAQETQYF. Variable domain in full (rest from reference TRBV18 and TRBJ2-5): NAGVMQNPRHLVRRRGQEARLRCSPMKGHSHVYWYRQLPEEGLKFMVYLQKENIIDESGMPKERFSAEFPKEGPSILRIQQVVRGDSAAYFCASYQGAQETQYFGPGTRLLVL.